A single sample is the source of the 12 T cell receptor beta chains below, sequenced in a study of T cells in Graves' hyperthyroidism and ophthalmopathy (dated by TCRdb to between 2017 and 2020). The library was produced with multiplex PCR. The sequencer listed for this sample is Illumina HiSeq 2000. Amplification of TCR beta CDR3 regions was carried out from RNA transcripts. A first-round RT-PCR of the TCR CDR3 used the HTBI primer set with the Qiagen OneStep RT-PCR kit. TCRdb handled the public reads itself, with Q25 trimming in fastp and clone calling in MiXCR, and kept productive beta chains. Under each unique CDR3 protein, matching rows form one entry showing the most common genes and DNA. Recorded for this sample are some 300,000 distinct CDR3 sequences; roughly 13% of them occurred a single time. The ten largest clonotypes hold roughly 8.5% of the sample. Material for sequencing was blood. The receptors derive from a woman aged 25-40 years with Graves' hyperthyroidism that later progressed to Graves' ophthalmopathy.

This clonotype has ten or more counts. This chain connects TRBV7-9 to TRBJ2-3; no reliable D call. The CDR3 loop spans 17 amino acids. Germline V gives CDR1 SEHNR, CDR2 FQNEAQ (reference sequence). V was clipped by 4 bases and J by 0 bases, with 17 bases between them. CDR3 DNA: TGTGCCAGCAGCTCTCCCCAGGCGATATCTAGCACAGATACGCAGTATTTT. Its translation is CASSSPQAISSTDTQYF.

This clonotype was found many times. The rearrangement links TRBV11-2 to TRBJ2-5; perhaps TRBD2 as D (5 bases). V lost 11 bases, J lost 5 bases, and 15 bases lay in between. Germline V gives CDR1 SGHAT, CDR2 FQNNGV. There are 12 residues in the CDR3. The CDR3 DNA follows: TGTGCCTCCAAGGCTAGCAGGGAGACCCAGTACTTC. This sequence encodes CASKASRETQYF.

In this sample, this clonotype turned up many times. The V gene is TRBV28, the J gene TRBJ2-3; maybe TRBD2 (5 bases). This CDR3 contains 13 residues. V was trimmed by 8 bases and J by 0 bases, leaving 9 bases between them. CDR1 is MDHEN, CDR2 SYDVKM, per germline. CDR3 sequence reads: CASGRGSTDTQYF. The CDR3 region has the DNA TGTGCCAGCGGAAGAGGGAGCACAGATACGCAGTATTTT.

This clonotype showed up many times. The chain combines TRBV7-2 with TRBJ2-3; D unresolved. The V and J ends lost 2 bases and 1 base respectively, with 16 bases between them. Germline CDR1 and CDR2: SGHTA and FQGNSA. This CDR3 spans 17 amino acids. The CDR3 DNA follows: TGTGCCAGCAGCTTACTTCCGGCAGGTCATGGCACAGATACGCAGTATTTT. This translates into CASSLLPAGHGTDTQYF.

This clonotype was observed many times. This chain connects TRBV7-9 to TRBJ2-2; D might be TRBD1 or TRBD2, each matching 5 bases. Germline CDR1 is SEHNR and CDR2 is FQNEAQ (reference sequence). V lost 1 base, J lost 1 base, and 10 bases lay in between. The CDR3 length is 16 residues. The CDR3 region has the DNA TGTGCCAGCAGCTTAGAAGGGGACCTGAACACCGGGGAGCTGTTTTTT. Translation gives CASSLEGDLNTGELFF.

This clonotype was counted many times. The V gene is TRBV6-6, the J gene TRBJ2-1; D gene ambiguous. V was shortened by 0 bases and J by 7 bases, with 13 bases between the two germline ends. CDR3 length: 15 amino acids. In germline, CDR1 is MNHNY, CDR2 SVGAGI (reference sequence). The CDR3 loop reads CASSYSIMVVNEQFF. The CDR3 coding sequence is TGTGCCAGCAGTTACTCGATAATGGTGGTGAATGAGCAGTTCTTC.

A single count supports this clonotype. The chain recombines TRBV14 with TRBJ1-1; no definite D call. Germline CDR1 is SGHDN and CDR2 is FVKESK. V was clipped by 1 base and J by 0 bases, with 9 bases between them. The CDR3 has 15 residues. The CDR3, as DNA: TGTGCCAGCAGCCAAGGGCGGCGGCTGAACACTGAAGCTTTCTTT. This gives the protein CASSQGRRLNTEAFF.

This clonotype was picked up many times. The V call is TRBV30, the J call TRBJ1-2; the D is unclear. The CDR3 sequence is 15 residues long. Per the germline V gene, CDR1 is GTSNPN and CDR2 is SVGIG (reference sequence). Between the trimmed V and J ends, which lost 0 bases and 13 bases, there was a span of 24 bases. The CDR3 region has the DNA TGTGCCTGGAGTGTACCCAGAAGGGATCCGTTCCAGCTCACCTTC. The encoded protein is CAWSVPRRDPFQLTF.

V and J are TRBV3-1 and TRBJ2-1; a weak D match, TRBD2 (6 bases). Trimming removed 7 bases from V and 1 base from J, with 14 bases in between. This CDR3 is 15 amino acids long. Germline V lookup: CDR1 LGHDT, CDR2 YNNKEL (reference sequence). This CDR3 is CASKPGSGSYNEQFF. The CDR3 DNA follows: TGTGCCAGCAAACCCGGGAGTGGGTCCTACAATGAGCAGTTCTTC.

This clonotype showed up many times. The CDR3 DNA follows: TGTGCCAGCAGCCCCGGGGGAGCGGGACGTCAAGAGACCCAGTACTTC. Translation: CASSPGGAGRQETQYF. V is TRBV6-1 and J is TRBJ2-5; TRBD2 aligns across 7 bases. The germline V gene has CDR1 MNHNS and CDR2 SASEGT. The CDR3 runs to 16 residues. V lost 6 bases to trimming and J lost 2 bases; unmatched junction nucleotides: 12.

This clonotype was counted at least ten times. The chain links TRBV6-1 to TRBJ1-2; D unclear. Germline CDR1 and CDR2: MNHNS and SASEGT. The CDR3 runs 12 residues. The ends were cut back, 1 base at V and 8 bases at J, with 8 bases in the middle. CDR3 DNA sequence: TGTGCCAGCAGTGAAGTGGCTTTCGGCTACACCTTC. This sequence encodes CASSEVAFGYTF.

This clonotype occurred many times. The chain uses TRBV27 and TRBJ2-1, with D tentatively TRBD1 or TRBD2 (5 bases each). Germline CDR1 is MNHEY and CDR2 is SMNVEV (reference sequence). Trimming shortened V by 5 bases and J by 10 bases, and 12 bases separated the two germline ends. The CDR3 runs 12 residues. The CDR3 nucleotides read TGTGCCAGCAGTCCCTTTGGGGACGAGCAGTTCTTC. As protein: CASSPFGDEQFF.